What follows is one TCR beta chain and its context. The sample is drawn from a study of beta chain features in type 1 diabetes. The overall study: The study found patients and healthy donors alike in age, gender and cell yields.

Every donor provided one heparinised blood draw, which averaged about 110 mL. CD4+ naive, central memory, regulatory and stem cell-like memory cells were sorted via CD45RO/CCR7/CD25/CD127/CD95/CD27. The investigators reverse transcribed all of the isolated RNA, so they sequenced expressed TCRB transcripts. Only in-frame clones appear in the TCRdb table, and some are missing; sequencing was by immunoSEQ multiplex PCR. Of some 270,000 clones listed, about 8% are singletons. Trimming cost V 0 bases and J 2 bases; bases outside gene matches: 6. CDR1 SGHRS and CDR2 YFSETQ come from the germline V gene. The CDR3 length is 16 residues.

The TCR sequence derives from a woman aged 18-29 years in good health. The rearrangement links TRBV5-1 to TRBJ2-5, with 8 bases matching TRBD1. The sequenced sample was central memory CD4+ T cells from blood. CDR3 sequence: CASSLEPTGDQETQYF. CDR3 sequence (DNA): TGCGCCAGCAGCTTGGAACCGACAGGGGATCAAGAGACCCAGTACTTC.